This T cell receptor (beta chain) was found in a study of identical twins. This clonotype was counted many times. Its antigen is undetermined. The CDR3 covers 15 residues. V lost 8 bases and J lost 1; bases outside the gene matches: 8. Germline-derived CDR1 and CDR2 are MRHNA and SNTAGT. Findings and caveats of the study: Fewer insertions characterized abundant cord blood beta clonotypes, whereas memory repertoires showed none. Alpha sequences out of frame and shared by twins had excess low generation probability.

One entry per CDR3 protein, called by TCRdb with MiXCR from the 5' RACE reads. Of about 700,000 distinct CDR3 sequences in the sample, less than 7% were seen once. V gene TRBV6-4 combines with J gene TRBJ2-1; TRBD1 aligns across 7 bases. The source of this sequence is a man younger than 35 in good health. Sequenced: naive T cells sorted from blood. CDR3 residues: CASATQGESYNEQFF. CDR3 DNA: TGTGCCAGCGCGACGCAGGGGGAGTCCTACAATGAGCAGTTCTTC.